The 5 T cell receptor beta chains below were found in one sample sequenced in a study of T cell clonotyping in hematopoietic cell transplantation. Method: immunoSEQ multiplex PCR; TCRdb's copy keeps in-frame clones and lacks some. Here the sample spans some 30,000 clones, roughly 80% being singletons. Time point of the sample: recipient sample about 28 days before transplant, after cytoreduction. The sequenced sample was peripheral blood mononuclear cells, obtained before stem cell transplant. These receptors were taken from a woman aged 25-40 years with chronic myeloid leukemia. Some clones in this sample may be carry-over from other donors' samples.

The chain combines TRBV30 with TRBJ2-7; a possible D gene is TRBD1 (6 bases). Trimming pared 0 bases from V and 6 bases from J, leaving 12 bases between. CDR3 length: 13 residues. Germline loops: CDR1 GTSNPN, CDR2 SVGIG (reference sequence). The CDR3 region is CAWSVNRVGEQYF. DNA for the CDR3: TGTGCCTGGAGTGTAAACAGGGTTGGCGAGCAGTACTTC. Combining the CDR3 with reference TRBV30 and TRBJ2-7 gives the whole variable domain SQTIHQWPATLVQPVGSPLSLECTVEGTSNPNLYWYRQAAGRGLQLLFYSVGIGQISSEVPQNLSASRPQDRQFILSSKKLLLSDSGFYLCAWSVNRVGEQYFGPGTRLTVT.

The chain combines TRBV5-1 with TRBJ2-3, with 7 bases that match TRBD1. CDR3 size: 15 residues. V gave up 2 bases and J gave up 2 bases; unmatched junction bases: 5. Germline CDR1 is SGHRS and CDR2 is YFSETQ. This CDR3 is CASSFRQGSTDTQYF. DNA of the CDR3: TGCGCCAGCAGCTTCCGACAGGGATCCACAGATACGCAGTATTTT.

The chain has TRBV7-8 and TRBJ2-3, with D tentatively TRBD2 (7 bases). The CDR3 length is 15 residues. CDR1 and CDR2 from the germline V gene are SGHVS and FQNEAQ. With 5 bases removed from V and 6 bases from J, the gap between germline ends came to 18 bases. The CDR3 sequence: CASSQSAGASDTQYF. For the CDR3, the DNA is TGTGCCAGCAGCCAGAGTGCGGGGGCCTCCGATACGCAGTATTTT.

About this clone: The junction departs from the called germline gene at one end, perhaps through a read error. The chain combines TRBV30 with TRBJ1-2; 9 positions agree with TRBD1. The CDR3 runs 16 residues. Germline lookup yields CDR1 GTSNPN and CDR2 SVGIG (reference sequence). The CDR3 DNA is TGTGCCTGGACCCCCGGGACAGGGAGGGGTATATTGGTTTACATCTTC. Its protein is CAWTPGTGRGILVYIF.

The chain's CDR3 is CASSSGNLRYGYTF. CDR3 in DNA: TGTGCCAGCAGTTCCGGAAATCTTCGCTATGGCTACACCTTC. The chain recombines TRBV27 with TRBJ1-2; D is undetermined. The CDR3 contains 14 residues. Germline V gene data show CDR1 as MNHEY and CDR2 as SMNVEV (reference sequence). V was clipped by 4 bases and J by 4 bases, with 13 bases between them.